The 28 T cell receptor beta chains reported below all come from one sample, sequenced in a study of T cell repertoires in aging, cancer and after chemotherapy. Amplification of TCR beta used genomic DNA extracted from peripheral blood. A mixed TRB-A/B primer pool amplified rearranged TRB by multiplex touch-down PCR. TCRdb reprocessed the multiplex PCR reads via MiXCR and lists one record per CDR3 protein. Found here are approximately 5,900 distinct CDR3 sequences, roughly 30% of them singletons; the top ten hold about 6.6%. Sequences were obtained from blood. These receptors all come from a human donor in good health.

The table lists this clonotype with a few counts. CDR3 DNA: TGTGCCACCAGCAGAAAACTCCAGGGGTGGCCCTACGAGCAGTACTTC. It yields the protein CATSRKLQGWPYEQYF. The J gene is TRBJ2-7, the V gene TRBV15; maybe TRBD1 (6 bases). Trimming removed 2 bases from V and 2 bases from J, with 16 bases in between. CDR1 is LNHNV and CDR2 is YYDKDF in the germline V gene (reference sequence). The CDR3 is made up of 16 amino acids.

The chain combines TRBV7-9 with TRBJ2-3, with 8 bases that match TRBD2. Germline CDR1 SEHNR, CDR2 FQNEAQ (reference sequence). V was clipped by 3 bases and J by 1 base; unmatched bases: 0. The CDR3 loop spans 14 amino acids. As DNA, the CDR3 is TGTGCCAGCAGCTTTAGCGGGGGCACAGATACGCAGTATTTT. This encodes CASSFSGGTDTQYF.

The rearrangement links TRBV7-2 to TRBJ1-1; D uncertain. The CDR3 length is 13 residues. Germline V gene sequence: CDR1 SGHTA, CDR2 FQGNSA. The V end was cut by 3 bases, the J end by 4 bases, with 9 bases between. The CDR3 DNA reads TGTGCCAGCAGCTTCAGAGGGAGCACTGAAGCTTTCTTT. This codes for CASSFRGSTEAFF.

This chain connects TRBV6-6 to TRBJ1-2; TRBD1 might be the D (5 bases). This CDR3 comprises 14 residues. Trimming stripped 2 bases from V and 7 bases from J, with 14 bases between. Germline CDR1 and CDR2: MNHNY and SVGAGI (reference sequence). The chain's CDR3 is CASSYGGTGGGYTF. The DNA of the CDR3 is TGTGCCAGCAGTTACGGGGGGACGGGGGGTGGCTACACCTTC.

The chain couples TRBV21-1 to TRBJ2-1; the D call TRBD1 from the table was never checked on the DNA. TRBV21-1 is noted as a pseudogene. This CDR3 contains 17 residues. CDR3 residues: CASSKEGSGRPYNEQFF. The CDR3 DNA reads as TGTGCCAGCAGCAAAGAAGGGAGCGGGAGACCCTACAATGAGCAGTTCTTC.

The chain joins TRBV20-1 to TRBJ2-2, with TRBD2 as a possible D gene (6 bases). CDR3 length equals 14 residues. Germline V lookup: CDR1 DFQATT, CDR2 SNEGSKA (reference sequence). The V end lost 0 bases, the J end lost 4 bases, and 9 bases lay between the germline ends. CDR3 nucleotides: TGCAGTGCTAGAGATGGGACTTCCACCGGGGAGCTGTTTTTT. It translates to CSARDGTSTGELFF.

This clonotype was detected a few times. The DNA of the CDR3 is TGTGCCAGCAGTTCCTCGGGACAGCTTAGCAATCAGCCCCAGCATTTT. Its protein product is CASSSSGQLSNQPQHF. The chain employs TRBV6-6 and TRBJ1-5; 7 positions agree with TRBD1. The CDR3 loop spans 16 amino acids. With 4 bases clipped from V and 0 bases from J, the junction kept 6 bases outside the gene matches. Germline loops: CDR1 MNHNY, CDR2 SVGAGI (reference sequence).

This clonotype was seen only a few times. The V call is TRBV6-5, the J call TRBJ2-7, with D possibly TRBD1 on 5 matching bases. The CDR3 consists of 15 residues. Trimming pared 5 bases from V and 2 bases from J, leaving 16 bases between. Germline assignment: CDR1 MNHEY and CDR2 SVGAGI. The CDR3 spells CASSPLRQLPYEQYF. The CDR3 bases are TGTGCCAGCAGTCCACTCAGACAGTTACCCTACGAGCAGTACTTC.

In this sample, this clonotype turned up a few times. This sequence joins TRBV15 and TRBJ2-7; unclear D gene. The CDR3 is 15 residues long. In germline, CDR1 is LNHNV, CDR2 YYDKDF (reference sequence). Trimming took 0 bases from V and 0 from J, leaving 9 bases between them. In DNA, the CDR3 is TGTGCCACCAGCAGAGAATCGGGTGTCTCCTACGAGCAGTACTTC. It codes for CATSRESGVSYEQYF.

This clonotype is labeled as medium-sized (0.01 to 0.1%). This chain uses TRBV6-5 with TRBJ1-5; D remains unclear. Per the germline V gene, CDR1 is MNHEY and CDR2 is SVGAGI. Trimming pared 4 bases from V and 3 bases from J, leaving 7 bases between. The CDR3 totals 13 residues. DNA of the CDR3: TGTGCCAGCAGTTCTGTCATCAATCAGCCCCAGCATTTT. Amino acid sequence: CASSSVINQPQHF.

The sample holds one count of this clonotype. The CDR3 reads CASSMTGFGNEQYF. In DNA, the CDR3 is TGTGCCAGCAGCATGACAGGATTCGGGAACGAGCAGTACTTC. J is TRBJ2-7 and V is TRBV6-2 or TRBV6-3, with a possible D match to TRBD1 (6 bases). V was shortened by 6 bases and J by 5 bases, with 17 bases between the two germline ends. The CDR3 has 14 residues. Germline CDR1 and CDR2: MNHEY and SVGEGT.

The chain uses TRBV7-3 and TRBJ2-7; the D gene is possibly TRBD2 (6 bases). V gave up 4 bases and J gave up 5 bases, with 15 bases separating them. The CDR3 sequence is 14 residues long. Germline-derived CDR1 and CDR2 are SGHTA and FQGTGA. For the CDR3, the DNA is TGTGCCAGCAGCTCGTCGACTAGTGGCCACGAGCAGTACTTC. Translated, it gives CASSSSTSGHEQYF.

CDR3 nucleotide sequence: TGTGCCAGCACCCCTCGGGCCGACAGCTCCTATAATTCACCCCTCCACTTT. This translates into CASTPRADSSYNSPLHF. V and J are TRBV12-3 or TRBV12-4 and TRBJ1-6, with TRBD1 as a possible D gene (5 bases). Trimming cost V 7 bases and J 0 bases, with 16 bases left between them. There are 17 residues in the CDR3.

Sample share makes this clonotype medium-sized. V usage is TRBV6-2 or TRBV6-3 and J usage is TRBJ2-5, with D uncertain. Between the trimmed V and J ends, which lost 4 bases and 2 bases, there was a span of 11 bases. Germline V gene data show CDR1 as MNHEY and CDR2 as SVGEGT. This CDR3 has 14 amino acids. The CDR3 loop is CASSWKEVQETQYF. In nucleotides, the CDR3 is TGTGCCAGCAGTTGGAAAGAAGTTCAAGAGACCCAGTACTTC.

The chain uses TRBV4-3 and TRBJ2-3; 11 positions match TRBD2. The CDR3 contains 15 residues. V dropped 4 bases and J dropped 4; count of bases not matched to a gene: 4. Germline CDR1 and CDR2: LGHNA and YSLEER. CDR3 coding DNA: TGCGCCAGCAGCCGCACTAGCGGGAGCGCAGATACGCAGTATTTT. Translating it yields CASSRTSGSADTQYF.

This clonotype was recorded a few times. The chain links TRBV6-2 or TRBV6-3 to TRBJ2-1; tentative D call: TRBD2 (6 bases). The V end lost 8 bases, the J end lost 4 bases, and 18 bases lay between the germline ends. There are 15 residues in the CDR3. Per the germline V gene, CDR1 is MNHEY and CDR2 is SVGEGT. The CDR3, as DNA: TGTGCCAGCGGGTCCCCACTAGCCAAATACAATGAGCAGTTCTTC. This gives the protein CASGSPLAKYNEQFF.

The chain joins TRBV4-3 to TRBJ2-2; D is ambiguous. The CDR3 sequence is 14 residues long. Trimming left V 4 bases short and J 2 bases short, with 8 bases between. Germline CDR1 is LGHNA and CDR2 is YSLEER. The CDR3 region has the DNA TGCGCCAGCAGCCCCTCTATTAACACCGGGGAGCTGTTTTTT. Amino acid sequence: CASSPSINTGELFF.

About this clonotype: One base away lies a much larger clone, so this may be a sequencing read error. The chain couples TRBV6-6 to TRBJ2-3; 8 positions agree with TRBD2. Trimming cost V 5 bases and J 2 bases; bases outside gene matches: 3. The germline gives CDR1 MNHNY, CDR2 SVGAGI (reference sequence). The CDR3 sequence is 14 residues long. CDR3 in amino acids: CASSAGGHTDTQYF. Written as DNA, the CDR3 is TGTGCCAGCAGTGCGGGAGGCCACACAGATACGCAGTATTTT.

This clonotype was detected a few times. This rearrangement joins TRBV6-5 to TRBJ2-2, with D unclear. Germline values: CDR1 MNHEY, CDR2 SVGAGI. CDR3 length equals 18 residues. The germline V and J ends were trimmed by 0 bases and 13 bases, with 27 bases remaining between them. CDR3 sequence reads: CASSYSRPEQALTGGLFF. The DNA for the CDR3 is TGTGCCAGCAGTTACTCCAGGCCCGAGCAGGCCCTCACCGGTGGGCTGTTTTTT.

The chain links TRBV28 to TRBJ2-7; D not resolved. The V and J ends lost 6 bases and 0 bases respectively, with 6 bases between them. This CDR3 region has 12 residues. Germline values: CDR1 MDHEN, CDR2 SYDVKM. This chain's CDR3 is CASSASSYEQYF. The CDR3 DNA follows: TGTGCCAGCAGCGCCAGCTCCTACGAGCAGTACTTC. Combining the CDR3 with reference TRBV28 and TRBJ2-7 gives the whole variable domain DVKVTQSSRYLVKRTGEKVFLECVQDMDHENMFWYRQDPGLGLRLIYFSYDVKMKEKGDIPEGYSVSREKKERFSLILESASTNQTSMYLCASSASSYEQYFGPGTRLTVT.

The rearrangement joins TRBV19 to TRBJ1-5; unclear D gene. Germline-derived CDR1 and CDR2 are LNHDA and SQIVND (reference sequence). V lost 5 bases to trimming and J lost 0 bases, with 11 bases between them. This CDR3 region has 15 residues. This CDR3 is CASSVGYYSNQPQHF. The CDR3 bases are TGTGCCAGTAGTGTCGGGTATTATAGCAATCAGCCCCAGCATTTT.

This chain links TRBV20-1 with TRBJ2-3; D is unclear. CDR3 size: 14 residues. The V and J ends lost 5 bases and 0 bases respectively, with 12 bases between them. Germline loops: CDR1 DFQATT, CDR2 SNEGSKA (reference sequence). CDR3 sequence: CSAFEYSSTDTQYF. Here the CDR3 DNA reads TGCAGTGCTTTCGAGTACTCTAGCACAGATACGCAGTATTTT.

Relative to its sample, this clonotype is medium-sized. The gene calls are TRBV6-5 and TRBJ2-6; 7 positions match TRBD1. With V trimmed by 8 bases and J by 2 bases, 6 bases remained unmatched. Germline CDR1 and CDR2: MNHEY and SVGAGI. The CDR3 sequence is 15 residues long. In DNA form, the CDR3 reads TGTGCCAGCGCATACAGGGGAGCTGGGGCCAACGTCCTGACTTTC. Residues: CASAYRGAGANVLTF.

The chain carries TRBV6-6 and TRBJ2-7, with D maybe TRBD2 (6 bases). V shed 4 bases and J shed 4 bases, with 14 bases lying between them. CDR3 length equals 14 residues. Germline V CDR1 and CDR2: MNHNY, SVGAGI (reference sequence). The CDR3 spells CASSWSGGPYEQYF. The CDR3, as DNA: TGTGCCAGCAGTTGGTCCGGGGGTCCGTACGAGCAGTACTTC.

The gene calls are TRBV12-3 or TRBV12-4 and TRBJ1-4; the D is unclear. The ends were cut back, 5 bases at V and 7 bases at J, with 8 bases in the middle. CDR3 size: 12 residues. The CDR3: CASSQRSEKLFF. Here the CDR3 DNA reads TGTGCCAGCAGTCAAAGGAGTGAAAAACTGTTTTTT.

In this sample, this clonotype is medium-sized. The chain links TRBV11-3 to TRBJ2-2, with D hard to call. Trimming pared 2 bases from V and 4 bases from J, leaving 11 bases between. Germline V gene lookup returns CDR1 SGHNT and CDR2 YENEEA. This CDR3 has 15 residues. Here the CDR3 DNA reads TGTGCCAGCAGCTTAAGGGCCCTCGGCACCGGGGAGCTGTTTTTT. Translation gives CASSLRALGTGELFF.

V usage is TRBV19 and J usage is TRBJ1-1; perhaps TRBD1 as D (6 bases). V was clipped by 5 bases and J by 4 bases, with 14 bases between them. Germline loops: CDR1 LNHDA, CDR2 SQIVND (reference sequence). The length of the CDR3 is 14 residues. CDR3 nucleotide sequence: TGTGCCAGTAGTCCGCAAACAGGGCTCACTGAAGCTTTCTTT. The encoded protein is CASSPQTGLTEAFF.

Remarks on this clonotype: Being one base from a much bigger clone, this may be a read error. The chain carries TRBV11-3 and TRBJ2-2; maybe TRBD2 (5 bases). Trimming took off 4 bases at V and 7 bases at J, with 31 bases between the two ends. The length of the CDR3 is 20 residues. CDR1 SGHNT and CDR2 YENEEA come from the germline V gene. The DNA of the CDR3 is TGTGCCAGCAGCTCAGGAGGCCTTCTATGGTCCTCGATTATAGACGGGGAGCTGTTTTTT. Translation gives CASSSGGLLWSSIIDGELFF.